The TCR beta chain under discussion was sequenced for a study of Graves' ophthalmopathy and Graves' hyperthyroidism. Amplifying from RNA transcripts, the study obtained TCR beta CDR3 regions. A first-round RT-PCR used HTBI primers, followed by a second-round multiplex PCR. Using its own MiXCR run on the multiplex PCR reads, TCRdb lists one record per CDR3 protein. The data contain 240,000 or so distinct CDR3 sequences, less than 55% of them singletons. Worth noting for this clonotype: The antigen is undetermined. At one end the junction does not follow the germline gene, possibly because of a read error.

The germline CDR1 and CDR2 sequences are ENHRY and SYGVKD. The CDR3 loop spans 17 amino acids. General study results and limits: Appearing in blood as well were most expanded thyroid clonotypes above 0.001 frequency. Sensitivity of under 71% and specificity of approximately 72% were achieved by the model that predicted ophthalmopathy progression.

Ophthalmopathy donors showed moderate-to-severe activity, CAS ≥3, NOSPECS ≥4 and a duration under 3 months. Serum thyroxine and TRAb, along with clinical symptoms, thyroid ultrasound and orbital computed tomography, were what diagnosis relied on. The origin of this receptor is an adult man with Graves' ophthalmopathy. Sequencing was carried out using peripheral blood. The chain recombines TRBV10-3 with TRBJ2-7, with TRBD1 identical over 12 bases. CDR3 loop: CASSVLTGTGGQGEQYF. The CDR3 DNA is TGTGCCAGCAGTGTTCTTACCGGGACAGGGGGCCAGGGCGAGCAGTACTTC.